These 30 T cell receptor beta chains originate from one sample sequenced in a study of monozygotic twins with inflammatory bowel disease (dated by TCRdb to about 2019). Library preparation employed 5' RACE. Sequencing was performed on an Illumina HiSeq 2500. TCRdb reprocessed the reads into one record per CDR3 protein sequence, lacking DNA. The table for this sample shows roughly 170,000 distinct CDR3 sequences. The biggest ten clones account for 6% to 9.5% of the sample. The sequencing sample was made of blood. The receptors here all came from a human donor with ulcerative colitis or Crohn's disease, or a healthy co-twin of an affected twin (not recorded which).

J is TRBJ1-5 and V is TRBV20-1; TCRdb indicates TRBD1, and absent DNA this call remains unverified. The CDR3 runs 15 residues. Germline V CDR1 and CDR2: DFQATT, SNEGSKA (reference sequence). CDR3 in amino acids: CSARVTGGGNQPQHF.

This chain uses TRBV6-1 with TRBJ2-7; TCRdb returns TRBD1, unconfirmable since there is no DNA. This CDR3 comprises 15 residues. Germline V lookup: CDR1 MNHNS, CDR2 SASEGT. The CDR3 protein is CASRRNRDSSYEQYF.

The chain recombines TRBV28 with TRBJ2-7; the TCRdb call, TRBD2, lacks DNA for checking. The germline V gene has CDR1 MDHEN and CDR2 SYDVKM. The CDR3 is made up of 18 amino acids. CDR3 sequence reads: CASIGRAKSVAGNYEQYF.

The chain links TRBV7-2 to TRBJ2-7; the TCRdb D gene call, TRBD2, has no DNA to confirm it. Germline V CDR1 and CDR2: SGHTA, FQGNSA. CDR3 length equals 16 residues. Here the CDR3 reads CASSLAPVAGFHEQYF.

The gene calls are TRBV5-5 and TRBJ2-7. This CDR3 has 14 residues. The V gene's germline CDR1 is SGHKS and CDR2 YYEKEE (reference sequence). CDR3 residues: CASSLRHLSYEQYF.

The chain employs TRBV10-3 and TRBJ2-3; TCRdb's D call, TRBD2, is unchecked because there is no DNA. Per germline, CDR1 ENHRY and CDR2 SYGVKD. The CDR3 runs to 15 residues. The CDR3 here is CAISELAGETDTQYF.

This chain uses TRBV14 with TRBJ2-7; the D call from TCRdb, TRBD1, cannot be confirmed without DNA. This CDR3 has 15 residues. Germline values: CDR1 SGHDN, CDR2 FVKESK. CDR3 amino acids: CASSQLGTLSYEQYF.

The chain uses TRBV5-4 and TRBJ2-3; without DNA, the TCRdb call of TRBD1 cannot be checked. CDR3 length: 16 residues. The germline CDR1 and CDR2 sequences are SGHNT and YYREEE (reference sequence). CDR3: CASSFRDRVWGDTQYF.

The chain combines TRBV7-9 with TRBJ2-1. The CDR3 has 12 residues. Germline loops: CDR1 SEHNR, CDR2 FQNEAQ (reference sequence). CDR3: CAAILGLDEQFF.

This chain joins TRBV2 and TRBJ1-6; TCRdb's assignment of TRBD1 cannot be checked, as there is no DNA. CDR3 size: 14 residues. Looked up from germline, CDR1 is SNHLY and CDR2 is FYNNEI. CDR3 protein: CASSQGARNSPLHF.

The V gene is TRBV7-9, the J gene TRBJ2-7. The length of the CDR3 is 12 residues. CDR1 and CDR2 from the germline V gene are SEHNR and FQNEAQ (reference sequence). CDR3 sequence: CASSSTLYEQYF.

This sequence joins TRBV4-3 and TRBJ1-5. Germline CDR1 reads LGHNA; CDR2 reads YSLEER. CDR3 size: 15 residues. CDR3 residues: CASSQEVSSNQPQHF.

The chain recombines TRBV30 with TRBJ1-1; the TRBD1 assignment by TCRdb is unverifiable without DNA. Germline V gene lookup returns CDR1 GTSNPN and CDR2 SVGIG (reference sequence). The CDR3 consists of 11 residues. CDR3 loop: CTGQGYTEAFF.

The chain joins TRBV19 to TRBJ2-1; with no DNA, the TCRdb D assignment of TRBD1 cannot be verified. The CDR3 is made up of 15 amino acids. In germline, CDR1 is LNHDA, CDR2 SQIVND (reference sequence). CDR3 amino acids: CASSVTPWGPNEQFF.

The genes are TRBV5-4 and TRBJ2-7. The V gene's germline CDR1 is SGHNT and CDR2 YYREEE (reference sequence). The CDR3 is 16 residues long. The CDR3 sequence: CASSLALGVDSLEQYF.

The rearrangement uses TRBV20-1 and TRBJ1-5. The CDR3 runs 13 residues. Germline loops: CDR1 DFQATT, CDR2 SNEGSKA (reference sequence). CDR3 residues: CSASIDRNQPQHF.

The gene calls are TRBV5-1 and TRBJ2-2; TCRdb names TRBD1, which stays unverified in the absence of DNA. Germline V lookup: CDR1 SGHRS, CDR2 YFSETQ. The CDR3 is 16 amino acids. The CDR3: CASSLTGEINTGELFF.

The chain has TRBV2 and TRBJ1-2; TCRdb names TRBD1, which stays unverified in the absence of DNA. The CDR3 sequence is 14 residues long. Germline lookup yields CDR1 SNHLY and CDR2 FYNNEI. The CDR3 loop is CASSEGGVNYGYTF.

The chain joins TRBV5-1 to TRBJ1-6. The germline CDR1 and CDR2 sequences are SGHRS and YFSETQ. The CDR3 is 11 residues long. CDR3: CATSLAAPLHF.

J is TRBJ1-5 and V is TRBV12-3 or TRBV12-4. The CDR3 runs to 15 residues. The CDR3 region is CASNTRMDSNQPQHF.

This chain's CDR3 is CASHTRGQETQYF. The V call is TRBV12-3 or TRBV12-4, the J call TRBJ2-5. CDR3 length: 13 residues.

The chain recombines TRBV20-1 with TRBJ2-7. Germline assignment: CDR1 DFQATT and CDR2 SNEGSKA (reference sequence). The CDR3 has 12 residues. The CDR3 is CSVRRGPYEQYF.

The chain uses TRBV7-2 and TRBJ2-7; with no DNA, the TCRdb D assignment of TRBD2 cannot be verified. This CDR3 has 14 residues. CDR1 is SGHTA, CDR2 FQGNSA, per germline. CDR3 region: CASSLAGEATKQYF. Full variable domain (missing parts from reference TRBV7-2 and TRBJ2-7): GAGVSQSPSNKVTEKGKDVELRCDPISGHTALYWYRQSLGQGLEFLIYFQGNSAPDKSGLPSDRFSAERTGGSVSTLTIQRTQQEDSAVYLCASSLAGEATKQYFGPGTRLTVT.

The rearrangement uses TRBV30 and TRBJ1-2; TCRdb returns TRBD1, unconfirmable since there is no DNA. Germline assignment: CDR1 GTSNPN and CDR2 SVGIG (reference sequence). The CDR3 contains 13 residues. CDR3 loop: CACRTGGSYGYTF. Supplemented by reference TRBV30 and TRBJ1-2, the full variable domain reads SQTIHQWPATLVQPVGSPLSLECTVEGTSNPNLYWYRQAAGRGLQLLFYSVGIGQISSEVPQNLSASRPQDRQFILSSKKLLLSDSGFYLCACRTGGSYGYTFGSGTRLTVV.

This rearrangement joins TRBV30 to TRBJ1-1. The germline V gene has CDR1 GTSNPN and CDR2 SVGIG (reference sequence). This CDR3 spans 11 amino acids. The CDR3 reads CAWRLGTEAFF.

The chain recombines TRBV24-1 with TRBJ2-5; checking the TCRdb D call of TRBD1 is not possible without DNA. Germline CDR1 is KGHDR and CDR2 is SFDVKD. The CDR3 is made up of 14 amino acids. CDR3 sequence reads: CATAGTGYQETQYF.

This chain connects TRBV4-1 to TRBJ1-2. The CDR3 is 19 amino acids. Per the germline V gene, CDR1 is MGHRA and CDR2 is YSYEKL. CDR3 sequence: CASSQEDVFVEGKRYGYTF.

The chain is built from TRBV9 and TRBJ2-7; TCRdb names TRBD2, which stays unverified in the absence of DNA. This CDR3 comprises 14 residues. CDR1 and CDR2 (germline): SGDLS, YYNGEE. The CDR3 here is CASSVGGEFYEQYF.

The CDR3 sequence is CASSTTPGLAGGYEQYF. This chain connects TRBV11-2 to TRBJ2-7; there is no DNA to check the TCRdb D call of TRBD2. Looked up from germline, CDR1 is SGHAT and CDR2 is FQNNGV. The CDR3 spans 17 residues.

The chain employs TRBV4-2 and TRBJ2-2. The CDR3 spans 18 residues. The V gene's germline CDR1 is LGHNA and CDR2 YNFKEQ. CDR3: CASSQDLPAQPDTGELFF.